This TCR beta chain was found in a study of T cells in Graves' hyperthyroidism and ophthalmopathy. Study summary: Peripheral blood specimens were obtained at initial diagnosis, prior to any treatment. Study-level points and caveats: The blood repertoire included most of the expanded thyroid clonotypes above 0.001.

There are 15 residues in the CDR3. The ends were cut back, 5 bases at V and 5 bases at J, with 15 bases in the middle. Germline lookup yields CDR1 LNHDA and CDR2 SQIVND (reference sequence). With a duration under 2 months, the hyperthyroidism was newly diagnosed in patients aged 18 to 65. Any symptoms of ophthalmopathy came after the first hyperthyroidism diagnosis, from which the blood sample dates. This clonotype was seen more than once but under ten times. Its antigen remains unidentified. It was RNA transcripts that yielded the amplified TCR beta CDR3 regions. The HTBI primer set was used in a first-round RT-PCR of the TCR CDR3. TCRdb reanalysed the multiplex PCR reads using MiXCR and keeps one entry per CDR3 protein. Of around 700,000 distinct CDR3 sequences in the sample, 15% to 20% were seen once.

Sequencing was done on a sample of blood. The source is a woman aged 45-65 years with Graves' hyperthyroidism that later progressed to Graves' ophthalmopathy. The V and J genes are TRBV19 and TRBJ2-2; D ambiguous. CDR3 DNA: TGTGCCAGTAGTCCTCAGGACGGTGGGACCGGGGAGCTGTTTTTT. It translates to CASSPQDGGTGELFF.